The 32 T cell receptor beta chains reported below all come from one sample, sequenced in a study of graft-versus-host responses after intestinal transplantation. For these TCRs, the target antigens are not known. Generated by immunoSEQ multiplex PCR, the TCRdb table keeps only in-frame clones and is missing some. The sample carries 45,000 to 60,000 clones, around 90% recorded once. Sequencing was performed on unstimulated CD4+ T cells sorted from spleen or lymph node cells, taken before transplant. Source of these receptors: a human donor who was the organ donor for an intestinal transplant.

The chain recombines TRBV28 with TRBJ1-2; D perhaps matches TRBD1 (5 bases). This CDR3 contains 17 residues. Germline-derived CDR1 and CDR2 are MDHEN and SYDVKM. Trimming removed 5 bases from V and 0 bases from J, with 19 bases in between. CDR3 in amino acids: CASSRSGGGPANYGYTF. The CDR3 DNA reads TGTGCCAGCAGTCGCTCCGGGGGGGGTCCAGCTAACTATGGCTACACCTTC.

V usage is TRBV5-4 and J usage is TRBJ1-2, with 7 bases identical to TRBD1. Looked up from germline, CDR1 is SGHNT and CDR2 is YYREEE (reference sequence). This CDR3 comprises 13 residues. V was pared by 0 bases and J by 5 bases, with 1 base of the junction left unmatched. Here the CDR3 DNA reads TGTGCCAGCAGCTTGGACAGGGGTTATGGCTACACCTTC. Translating gives CASSLDRGYGYTF. The variable domain in full, completed from reference TRBV5-4 and TRBJ1-2, reads ETGVTQSPTHLIKTRGQQVTLRCSSQSGHNTVSWYQQALGQGPQFIFQYYREEENGRGNFPPRFSGLQFPNYSSELNVNALELDDSALYLCASSLDRGYGYTFGSGTRLTVV.

This clone was counted once. The chain employs TRBV7-3 and TRBJ2-2, with no clear D. From germline, CDR1 is SGHTA and CDR2 FQGTGA. This CDR3 is built from 14 residues. Trimming took off 5 bases at V and 1 base at J, with 8 bases between the two ends. The CDR3 DNA reads as TGTGCCAGCAGCGCCCTCGGGAACACCGGGGAGCTGTTTTTT. This codes for CASSALGNTGELFF.

The V call is TRBV15, the J call TRBJ2-3; 11 nucleotides line up with TRBD2. This CDR3 contains 18 residues. V shed 1 base, J shed 0 bases, and the junction held 6 bases outside the gene matches. Germline values: CDR1 LNHNV, CDR2 YYDKDF (reference sequence). For the CDR3, the DNA is TGTGCCACCAGCAGAGTGGGGACTAGCGGTACTAGCACAGATACGCAGTATTTT. Translated: CATSRVGTSGTSTDTQYF. The full variable domain, in which reference TRBV15 and TRBJ2-3 provide the parts outside the CDR3, is DAMVIQNPRYQVTQFGKPVTLSCSQTLNHNVMYWYQQKSSQAPKLLFHYYDKDFNNEADTPDNFQSRRPNTSFCFLDIRSPGLGDTAMYLCATSRVGTSGTSTDTQYFGPGTRLTVL.

The J gene is TRBJ2-7, the V gene TRBV5-4; 7 positions agree with TRBD2. Germline V CDR1 and CDR2: SGHNT, YYREEE (reference sequence). This CDR3 region has 15 residues. V trimming: 1 base; J trimming: 4 bases; junction bases outside the gene matches: 8. The CDR3 nucleotides read TGTGCCAGCAGCTTGAACCCGGGACTACCTTACGAGCAGTACTTC. Translating it yields CASSLNPGLPYEQYF. Looking up the rest from reference TRBV5-4 and TRBJ2-7 gives the full variable domain: ETGVTQSPTHLIKTRGQQVTLRCSSQSGHNTVSWYQQALGQGPQFIFQYYREEENGRGNFPPRFSGLQFPNYSSELNVNALELDDSALYLCASSLNPGLPYEQYFGPGTRLTVT.

This clone was seen more than once but under ten times. The chain has TRBV4-1 and TRBJ1-1; D gene uncertain. Germline loops: CDR1 MGHRA, CDR2 YSYEKL. The CDR3 totals 13 residues. Between the trimmed V and J ends, which lost 1 base and 1 base, there was a span of 4 bases. Here the CDR3 reads CASSQGTNTEAFF. The DNA for the CDR3 is TGCGCCAGCAGCCAAGGGACGAACACTGAAGCTTTCTTT.

This clone was detected once. The J gene is TRBJ1-2, the V gene TRBV6-1; D is perhaps TRBD1 (5 bases). CDR3 size: 13 residues. Trimming cost V 5 bases and J 5 bases, with 12 bases left between them. Germline V CDR1 and CDR2: MNHNS, SASEGT. CDR3 loop: CASSSGRVYGYTF. CDR3 coding DNA: TGTGCCAGCAGTTCCGGCAGGGTATATGGCTACACCTTC.

The V gene is TRBV12-5, the J gene TRBJ2-1, with 8 bases fitting TRBD1. Trimming removed 6 bases from V and 10 bases from J; junction bases left unmatched: 8. Germline-derived CDR1 and CDR2 are LGHNT and FRNRAP. The CDR3 length is 13 residues. The CDR3: CASGDRGLWEQFF. The CDR3 DNA is TGTGCTAGTGGCGACAGGGGCCTATGGGAGCAGTTCTTC.

The chain is built from TRBV11-2 and TRBJ1-2; D is unresolved. The length of the CDR3 is 12 residues. Germline lookup yields CDR1 SGHAT and CDR2 FQNNGV. V lost 4 bases to trimming and J lost 0 bases, with 3 bases between them. CDR3 amino acids: CASSSTNYGYTF. CDR3 nucleotides: TGTGCCAGCAGCTCCACTAACTATGGCTACACCTTC.

The V and J genes are TRBV2 and TRBJ2-1; weak D call: TRBD1 (6 bases). Germline V CDR1 and CDR2: SNHLY, FYNNEI. The V gene lost 4 bases and the J gene lost 12 bases, with 16 bases spanning the gap. CDR3 length equals 13 residues. CDR3 sequence: CASSGDMGVGQFF. The CDR3 coding sequence is TGTGCCAGCAGTGGGGACATGGGCGTAGGGCAGTTCTTC.

This clone was recorded only once. The rearrangement joins TRBV7-3 to TRBJ2-7, with D tentatively TRBD2 (5 bases). The CDR3 has 13 amino acids. The germline V and J ends were trimmed by 4 bases and 6 bases, with 13 bases remaining between them. In germline, CDR1 is SGHTA, CDR2 FQGTGA. The CDR3 loop reads CASSSFRGSEQYF. CDR3 coding DNA: TGTGCCAGCAGCTCTTTTCGAGGGAGCGAGCAGTACTTC.

This clone has more than one count but fewer than ten. This sequence joins TRBV28 and TRBJ2-6, with 7 bases identical to TRBD1. CDR3 length: 15 amino acids. Germline loops: CDR1 MDHEN, CDR2 SYDVKM. After removal of 2 bases from V and 2 bases from J, the junction contained 0 bases not matched to a gene. Here the CDR3 DNA reads TGTGCCAGCAGTTTACAGGGGGCTGGGGCCAACGTCCTGACTTTC. Translating it yields CASSLQGAGANVLTF.

CDR3 protein: CASSLPRIYEQYF. The CDR3 DNA is TGTGCCAGCAGTTTACCCAGGATCTACGAGCAGTACTTC. V and J are TRBV28 and TRBJ2-7; D gene ambiguous. The germline CDR1 and CDR2 sequences are MDHEN and SYDVKM. Trimming took 2 bases from V and 3 from J, leaving 8 bases between them. The CDR3 totals 13 residues.

This rearrangement joins TRBV30 to TRBJ2-3, with TRBD2 matching over 7 bases. CDR3 size: 14 residues. Germline values: CDR1 GTSNPN, CDR2 SVGIG (reference sequence). After removal of 2 bases from V and 2 bases from J, the junction contained 4 bases not matched to a gene. Here the CDR3 DNA reads TGTGCCTGGAGTCGGGCGGGAGCCACAGATACGCAGTATTTT. Amino acid sequence: CAWSRAGATDTQYF.

The chain carries TRBV5-5 and TRBJ2-1, with 8 nucleotides matching TRBD1. The CDR3 runs to 17 residues. Trimming removed 1 base from V and 4 bases from J; junction bases left unmatched: 10. CDR1 and CDR2 from the germline V gene are SGHKS and YYEKEE (reference sequence). The CDR3: CASSLNLGQVIYNEQFF. The CDR3 region has the DNA TGTGCCAGCAGCTTGAACCTGGGACAGGTTATTTACAATGAGCAGTTCTTC.

J is TRBJ2-5 and V is TRBV27; D is unclear. This CDR3 region has 13 residues. The ends were cut back, 5 bases at V and 3 bases at J, with 10 bases in the middle. From germline, CDR1 is MNHEY and CDR2 SMNVEV (reference sequence). CDR3 DNA: TGTGCCAGCAGTAGGATATCAGAAGAGACCCAGTACTTC. It translates to CASSRISEETQYF.

The chain carries TRBV7-2 and TRBJ2-3, with 10 positions matching TRBD1. Per germline, CDR1 SGHTA and CDR2 FQGNSA. V trimming: 1 base; J trimming: 4 bases; junction bases outside the gene matches: 5. CDR3 length: 16 amino acids. The CDR3 nucleotides are TGTGCCAGCAGCTTAGGCGACAGGGGGCGGGCAGATACGCAGTATTTT. It encodes CASSLGDRGRADTQYF.

J is TRBJ2-3 and V is TRBV11-2; D uncertain. CDR3 length: 14 amino acids. CDR1 SGHAT and CDR2 FQNNGV come from the germline V gene. The ends were cut back, 3 bases at V and 2 bases at J, with 9 bases in the middle. The CDR3 nucleotides read TGTGCCAGCAGCTTTAGGACGGTCACAGATACGCAGTATTTT. It is translated as CASSFRTVTDTQYF.

The gene calls are TRBV7-3 and TRBJ2-5, with 10 bases identical to TRBD2. The CDR3 is 15 amino acids. The V segment lost 5 bases and the J segment 9 bases; nucleotides outside the gene matches: 12. Looked up from germline, CDR1 is SGHTA and CDR2 is FQGTGA. The CDR3 nucleotides read TGTGCCAGCAGCCAGAGACTAGCGGGTCGGGAGGCCCAGTACTTC. Encoded protein: CASSQRLAGREAQYF.

The table lists this clone with a count of one. The chain recombines TRBV19 with TRBJ2-2, with 9 bases that match TRBD1. The germline V gene has CDR1 LNHDA and CDR2 SQIVND (reference sequence). The CDR3 has 14 amino acids. V dropped 8 bases and J dropped 4; count of bases not matched to a gene: 5. The CDR3 protein is CASRTGVGTGELFF. CDR3 nucleotides: TGTGCCAGTCGGACAGGGGTCGGCACCGGGGAGCTGTTTTTT. The entire variable domain, with the rest obtained from reference TRBV19 and TRBJ2-2, is as follows: DGGITQSPKYLFRKEGQNVTLSCEQNLNHDAMYWYRQDPGQGLRLIYYSQIVNDFQKGDIAEGYSVSREKKESFPLTVTSAQKNPTAFYLCASRTGVGTGELFFGEGSRLTVL.

The CDR3 coding sequence is TGCGCCAGCTCGATCCCCGCCGGGACGGACACAGATACGCAGTATTTT. Amino acid sequence: CASSIPAGTDTDTQYF. V and J are TRBV10-1 and TRBJ2-3; the D gene could be TRBD1 or TRBD2 (5 bases each). From germline, CDR1 is WNHNN and CDR2 SYGVQD (reference sequence). CDR3 length: 16 residues. V lost 8 bases to trimming and J lost 2 bases, with 20 bases between them.

V and J are TRBV19 and TRBJ1-1, with D perhaps matching TRBD1 (5 bases). Germline assignment: CDR1 LNHDA and CDR2 SQIVND (reference sequence). This CDR3 contains 17 residues. Trimming removed 0 bases from V and 4 bases from J, with 18 bases in between. The CDR3, as DNA: TGTGCCAGTAGTATAGATAGGGCGGGGAAAAGGGGCACTGAAGCTTTCTTT. Translation: CASSIDRAGKRGTEAFF.

This clone came up once. The rearrangement uses TRBV27 and TRBJ1-6; D is uncertain. The CDR3 covers 14 residues. Germline V CDR1 and CDR2: MNHEY, SMNVEV (reference sequence). Trimming removed 4 bases from V and 5 bases from J, with 9 bases in between. As DNA, the CDR3 is TGTGCCAGCAGTTGGTCTGTCCATAATTCACCCCTCCACTTT. Translating it yields CASSWSVHNSPLHF.

In this sample, this clone turned up once. This sequence joins TRBV28 and TRBJ1-5; D not resolved. V was trimmed by 2 bases and J by 3 bases, leaving 8 bases between them. Germline CDR1 reads MDHEN; CDR2 reads SYDVKM. CDR3 length: 14 amino acids. The chain's CDR3 is CASSLIRPNQPQHF. The CDR3 nucleotides read TGTGCCAGCAGTTTAATCAGGCCCAATCAGCCCCAGCATTTT.

The CDR3 coding sequence is TGTGCCAGCAGTGGGTTCCAGGGTGGTCAGCCCCAGCATTTT. Translating it yields CASSGFQGGQPQHF. The chain links TRBV6-5 to TRBJ1-5, with a tentative D call TRBD1 (5 bases). V was cut by 5 bases and J by 6 bases, with 14 bases left in between. The CDR3 contains 14 residues. The germline CDR1 and CDR2 sequences are MNHEY and SVGAGI.

The V and J genes are TRBV28 and TRBJ2-5, with 11 bases matching TRBD2. The length of the CDR3 is 16 residues. With V trimmed by 2 bases and J by 3 bases, 5 bases remained unmatched. Germline-derived CDR1 and CDR2 are MDHEN and SYDVKM. The DNA for the CDR3 is TGTGCCAGCAGTTTAGGCCTGGGACTAGCGGAAGAGACCCAGTACTTC. As protein: CASSLGLGLAEETQYF.

DNA of the CDR3: TGTGCCAGCACCGGATGGACAGGGAACACTGAAGCTTTCTTT. Translated: CASTGWTGNTEAFF. This chain connects TRBV28 to TRBJ1-1; TRBD1 aligns across 7 bases. Germline values: CDR1 MDHEN, CDR2 SYDVKM. Trimming cost V 7 bases and J 1 base; bases outside gene matches: 6. The CDR3 spans 14 residues.

In the case of this clone: A junction boundary mismatches the germline segment, possibly from a read error. The chain has TRBV6-6 and TRBJ2-1; TRBD2 matches 10 bases. Germline V gene sequence: CDR1 MNHNY, CDR2 SVGAGI (reference sequence). CDR3 size: 14 residues. CDR3 protein: CASRTSGTYNEQLF. In DNA form, the CDR3 reads TGTGCCAGCAGAACTAGCGGGACTTACAATGAGCAGCTCTTC.

This clone was counted once. This rearrangement joins TRBV29-1 to TRBJ2-2; TRBD2 matches 8 bases. Per the germline V gene, CDR1 is SQVTM and CDR2 is ANQGSEA. The V and J ends lost 0 bases and 6 bases, in that order; junction bases with no gene match: 3. The length of the CDR3 is 14 residues. The CDR3 DNA sequence: TGCAGCGTTGAAGAAGATAGCGGGGCCGGGGAGCTGTTTTTT. Its translation is CSVEEDSGAGELFF.

The rearrangement links TRBV14 to TRBJ2-5; unclear D gene. CDR1 is SGHDN, CDR2 FVKESK, per germline. Between the trimmed V and J ends, which lost 3 bases and 5 bases, there was a span of 7 bases. CDR3 size: 12 residues. The CDR3 protein is CASSHLGETQYF. The CDR3 coding sequence is TGTGCCAGCAGCCACCTGGGGGAGACCCAGTACTTC.

The chain employs TRBV28 and TRBJ1-2; 7 bases are shared with TRBD1. Germline loops: CDR1 MDHEN, CDR2 SYDVKM. The CDR3 covers 12 residues. V lost 0 bases to trimming and J lost 8 bases; unmatched junction nucleotides: 0. The CDR3, as DNA: TGTGCCAGCAGTTTATGGGACAGGGGCTACACCTTC. This translates into CASSLWDRGYTF.

This clone appeared a single time. This rearrangement joins TRBV5-1 to TRBJ1-1; D call uncertain. The CDR3 sequence is 12 residues long. The ends were cut back, 4 bases at V and 4 bases at J, with 8 bases in the middle. The V gene's germline CDR1 is SGHRS and CDR2 YFSETQ. The CDR3 nucleotides are TGCGCCAGCAGCGTACGGGGCACTGAAGCTTTCTTT. This translates into CASSVRGTEAFF.